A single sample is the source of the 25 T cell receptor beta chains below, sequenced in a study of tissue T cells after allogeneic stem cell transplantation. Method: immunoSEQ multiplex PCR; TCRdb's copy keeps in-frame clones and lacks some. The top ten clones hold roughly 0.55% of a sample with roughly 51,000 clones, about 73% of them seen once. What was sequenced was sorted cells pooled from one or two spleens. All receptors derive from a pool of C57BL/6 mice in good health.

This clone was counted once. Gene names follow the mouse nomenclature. CDR3 residues: CASSDGGGYAEQFF. The DNA read from the CDR3 is TGTGCCAGCAGTGACGGGGGGGGTTATGCTGAGCAGTTC. V is TRBV13-3 and J is TRBJ2-1; 7 bases line up with TRBD2. The sequence runs out 1 residue before the end of the CDR3; the remainder is reconstructed from the germline J gene. J lost 4 bases, V lost 2 bases, and 3 bases had no gene match. This CDR3 region has 14 residues. Germline lookup yields CDR1 NNHDY and CDR2 SYVADS.

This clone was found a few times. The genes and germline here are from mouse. CDR3: CASSGQGDEQYF. Partial CDR3 DNA: TGTGCCAGCAGTGGACAGGGGGATGAACAGTAC. The rearrangement links TRBV13-1 to TRBJ2-7, with TRBD1 matching 9 bases. The DNA ends 1 residue before the CDR3 does, and the rest of the CDR3 is filled in from the germline J gene. The V and J ends lost 3 bases and 5 bases, in that order; junction bases with no gene match: 0. Germline V CDR1 and CDR2: NSHNY, SYGAGN. CDR3 length equals 12 residues.

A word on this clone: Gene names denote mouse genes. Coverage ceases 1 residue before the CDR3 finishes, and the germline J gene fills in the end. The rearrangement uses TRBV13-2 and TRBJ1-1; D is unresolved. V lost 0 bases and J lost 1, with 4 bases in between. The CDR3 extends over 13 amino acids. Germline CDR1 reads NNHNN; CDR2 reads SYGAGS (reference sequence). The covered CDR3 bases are TGTGCCAGCGGTGATGCTCGAAACACAGAAGTCTTC. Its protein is CASGDARNTEVF. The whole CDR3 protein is CASGDARNTEVFF.

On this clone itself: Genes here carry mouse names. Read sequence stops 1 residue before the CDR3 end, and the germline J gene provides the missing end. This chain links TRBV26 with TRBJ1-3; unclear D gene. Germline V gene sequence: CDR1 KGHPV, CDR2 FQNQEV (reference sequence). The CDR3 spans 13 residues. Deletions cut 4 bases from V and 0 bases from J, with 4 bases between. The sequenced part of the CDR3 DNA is TGTGCCAGCAGTCCCCATTCTGGAAATACGCTCTAT. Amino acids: CASSPHSGNTLY. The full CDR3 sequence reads CASSPHSGNTLYF.

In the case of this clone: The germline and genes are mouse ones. Partial CDR3 DNA: TGTGCCAGCAGGAACGGGGGTATTGACTATGCTGAGCAGTTC. This gives the protein CASRNGGIDYAEQF. The whole CDR3 sequence reads CASRNGGIDYAEQFF. The rearrangement links TRBV13-1 to TRBJ2-1; D assignment may be TRBD1 or TRBD2 (5 bases each). The DNA ends 1 residue before the CDR3 does, and the rest of the CDR3 is filled in from the germline J gene. V was clipped by 5 bases and J by 2 bases, with 14 bases between them. CDR1 is NSHNY and CDR2 is SYGAGN in the germline V gene. This CDR3 spans 15 amino acids.

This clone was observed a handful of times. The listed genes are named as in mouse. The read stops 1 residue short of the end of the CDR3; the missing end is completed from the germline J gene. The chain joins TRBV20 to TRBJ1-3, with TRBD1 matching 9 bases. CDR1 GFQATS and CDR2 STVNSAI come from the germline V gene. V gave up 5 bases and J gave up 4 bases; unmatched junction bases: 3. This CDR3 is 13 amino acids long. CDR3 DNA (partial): TGTGGTGCTCGGACAGGGGAAGGAAATACGCTCTAT. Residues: CGARTGEGNTLY. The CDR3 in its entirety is CGARTGEGNTLYF.

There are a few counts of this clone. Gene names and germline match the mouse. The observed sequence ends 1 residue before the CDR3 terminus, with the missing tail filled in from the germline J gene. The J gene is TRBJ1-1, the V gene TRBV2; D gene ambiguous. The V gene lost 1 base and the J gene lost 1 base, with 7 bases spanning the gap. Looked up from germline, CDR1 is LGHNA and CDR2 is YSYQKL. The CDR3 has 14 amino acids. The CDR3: CASSQVGRNTEVFF. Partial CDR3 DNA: TGTGCCAGCAGCCAAGTAGGGAGAAACACAGAAGTCTTC.

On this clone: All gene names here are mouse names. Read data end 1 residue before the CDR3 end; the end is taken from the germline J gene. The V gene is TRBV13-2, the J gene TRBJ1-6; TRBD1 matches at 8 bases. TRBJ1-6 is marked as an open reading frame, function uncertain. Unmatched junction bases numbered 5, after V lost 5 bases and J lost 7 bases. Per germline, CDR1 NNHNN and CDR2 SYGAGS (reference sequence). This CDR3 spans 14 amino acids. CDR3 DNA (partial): TGTGCCAGCGGCAACAGGGGGTGGAATTCGCCCCTCTAC. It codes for CASGNRGWNSPLY. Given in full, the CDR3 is CASGNRGWNSPLYF.

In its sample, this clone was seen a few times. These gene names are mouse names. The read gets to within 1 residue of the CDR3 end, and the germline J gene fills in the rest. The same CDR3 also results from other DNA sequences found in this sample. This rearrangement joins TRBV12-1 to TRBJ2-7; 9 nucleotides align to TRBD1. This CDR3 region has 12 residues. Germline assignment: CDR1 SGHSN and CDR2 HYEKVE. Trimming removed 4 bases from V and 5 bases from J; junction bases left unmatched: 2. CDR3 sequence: CASSRTGDEQYF. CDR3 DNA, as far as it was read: TGTGCCAGCTCCCGGACAGGGGATGAACAGTAC.

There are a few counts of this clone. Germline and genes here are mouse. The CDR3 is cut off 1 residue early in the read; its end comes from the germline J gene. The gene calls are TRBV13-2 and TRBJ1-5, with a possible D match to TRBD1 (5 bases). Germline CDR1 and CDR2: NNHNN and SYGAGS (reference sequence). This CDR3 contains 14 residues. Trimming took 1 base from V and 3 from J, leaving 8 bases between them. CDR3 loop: CASGDRGSNQAPLF. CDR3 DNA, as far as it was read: TGTGCCAGCGGTGATCGGGGGTCCAACCAGGCTCCGCTT.

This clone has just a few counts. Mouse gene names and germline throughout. The sequenced part of the CDR3 DNA is TGTGCCAGCAGCCAAGAGAGGGCAGAACAGTAC. Translation: CASSQERAEQY. The CDR3 in its entirety is CASSQERAEQYF. This chain links TRBV5 with TRBJ2-7; D is undetermined. From the germline J gene comes the end of the CDR3, since the read stops 1 residue before it. The germline V gene encodes CDR1 LGHNA and CDR2 YNLKQL (reference sequence). With 0 bases removed from V and 7 bases from J, the gap between germline ends came to 7 bases. The CDR3 consists of 12 residues.

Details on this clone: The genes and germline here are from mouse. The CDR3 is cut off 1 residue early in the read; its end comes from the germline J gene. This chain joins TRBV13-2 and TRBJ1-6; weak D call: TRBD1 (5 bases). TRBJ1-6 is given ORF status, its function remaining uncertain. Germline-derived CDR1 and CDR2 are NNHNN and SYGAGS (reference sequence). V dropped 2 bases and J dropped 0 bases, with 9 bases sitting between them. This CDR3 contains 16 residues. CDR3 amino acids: CASGEDKNSYNSPLYF. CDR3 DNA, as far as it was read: TGTGCCAGCGGTGAGGACAAAAATTCCTATAATTCGCCCCTCTAC.

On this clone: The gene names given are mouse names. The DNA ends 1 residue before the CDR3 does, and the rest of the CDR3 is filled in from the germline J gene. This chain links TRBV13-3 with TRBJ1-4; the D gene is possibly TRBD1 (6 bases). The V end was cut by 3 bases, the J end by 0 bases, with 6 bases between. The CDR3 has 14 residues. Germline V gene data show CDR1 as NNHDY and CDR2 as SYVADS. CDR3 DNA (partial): TGTGCCAGCAGTGGGACAGTTTCCAACGAAAGATTATTT. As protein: CASSGTVSNERLF. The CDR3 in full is CASSGTVSNERLFF.

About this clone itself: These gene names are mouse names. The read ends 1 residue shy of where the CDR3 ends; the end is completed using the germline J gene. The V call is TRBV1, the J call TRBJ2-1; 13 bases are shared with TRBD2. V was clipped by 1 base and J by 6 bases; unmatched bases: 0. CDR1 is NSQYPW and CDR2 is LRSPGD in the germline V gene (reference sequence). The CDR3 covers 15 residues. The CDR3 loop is CTCSAGTGGAAEQFF. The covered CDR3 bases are TGCACCTGCAGTGCAGGGACTGGGGGGGCTGCTGAGCAGTTC.

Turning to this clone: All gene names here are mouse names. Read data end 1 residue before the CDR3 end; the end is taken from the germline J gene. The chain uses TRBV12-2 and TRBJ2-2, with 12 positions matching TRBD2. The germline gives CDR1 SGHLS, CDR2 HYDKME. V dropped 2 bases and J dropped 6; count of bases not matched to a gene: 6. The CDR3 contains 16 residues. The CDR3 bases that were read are TGTGCCAGCTCTCCGACTGGGGGGGCGGTCCCCGGGCAGCTCTAC. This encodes CASSPTGGAVPGQLY. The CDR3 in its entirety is CASSPTGGAVPGQLYF.

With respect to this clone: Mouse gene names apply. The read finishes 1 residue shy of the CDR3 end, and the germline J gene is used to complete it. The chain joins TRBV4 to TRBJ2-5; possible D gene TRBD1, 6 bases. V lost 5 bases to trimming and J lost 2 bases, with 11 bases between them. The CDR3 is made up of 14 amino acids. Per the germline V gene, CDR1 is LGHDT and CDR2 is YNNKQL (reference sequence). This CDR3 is CASSVYRAQDTQYF. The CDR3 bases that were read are TGTGCCAGCAGCGTATACAGGGCCCAAGACACCCAGTAC.

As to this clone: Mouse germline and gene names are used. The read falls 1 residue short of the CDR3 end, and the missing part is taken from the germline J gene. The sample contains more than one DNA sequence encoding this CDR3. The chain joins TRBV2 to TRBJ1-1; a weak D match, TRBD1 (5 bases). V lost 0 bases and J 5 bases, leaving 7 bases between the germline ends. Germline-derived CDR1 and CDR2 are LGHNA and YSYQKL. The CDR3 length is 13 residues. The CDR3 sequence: CASSQEGGTEVFF. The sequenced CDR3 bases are TGTGCCAGCAGCCAAGAGGGGGGGACAGAAGTCTTC.

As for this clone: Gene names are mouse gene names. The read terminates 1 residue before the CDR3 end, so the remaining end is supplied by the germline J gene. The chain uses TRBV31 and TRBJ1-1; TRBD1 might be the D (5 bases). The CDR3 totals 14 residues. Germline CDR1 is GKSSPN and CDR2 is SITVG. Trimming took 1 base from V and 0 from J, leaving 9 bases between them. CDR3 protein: CAWSRGTANTEVFF. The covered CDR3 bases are TGTGCCTGGAGTCGGGGCACTGCAAACACAGAAGTCTTC.

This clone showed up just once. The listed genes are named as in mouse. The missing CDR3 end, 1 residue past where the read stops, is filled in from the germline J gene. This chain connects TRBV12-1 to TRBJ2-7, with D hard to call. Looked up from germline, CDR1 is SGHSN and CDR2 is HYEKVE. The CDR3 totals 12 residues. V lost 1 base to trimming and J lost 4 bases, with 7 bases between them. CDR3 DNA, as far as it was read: TGTGCCAGCTCTCTATATGGGTATGAACAGTAC. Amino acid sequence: CASSLYGYEQY. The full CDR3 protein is CASSLYGYEQYF.

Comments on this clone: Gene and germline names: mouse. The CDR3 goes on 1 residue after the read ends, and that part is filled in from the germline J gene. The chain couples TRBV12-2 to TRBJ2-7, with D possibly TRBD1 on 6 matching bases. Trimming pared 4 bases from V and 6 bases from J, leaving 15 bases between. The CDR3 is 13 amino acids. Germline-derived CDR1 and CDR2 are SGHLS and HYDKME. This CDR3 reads CASSPTGTFEQYF. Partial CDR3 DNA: TGTGCCAGCTCCCCTACCGGGACATTTGAACAGTAC.

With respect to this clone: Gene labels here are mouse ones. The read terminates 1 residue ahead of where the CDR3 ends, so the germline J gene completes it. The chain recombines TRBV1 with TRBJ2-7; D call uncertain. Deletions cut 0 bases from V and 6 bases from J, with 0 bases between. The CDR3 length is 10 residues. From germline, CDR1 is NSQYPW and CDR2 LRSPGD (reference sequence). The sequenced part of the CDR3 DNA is TGCACCTGCAGTGCAGATGAACAGTAC. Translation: CTCSADEQY. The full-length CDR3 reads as CTCSADEQYF. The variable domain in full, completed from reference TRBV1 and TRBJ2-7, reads VTLLEQNPRWRLVPRGQAVNLRCILKNSQYPWMSWYQQDLQKQLQWLFTLRSPGDKEVKSLPGADYLATRVTDTELRLQVANMSQGRTLYCTCSADEQYFGPGTRLTVL.

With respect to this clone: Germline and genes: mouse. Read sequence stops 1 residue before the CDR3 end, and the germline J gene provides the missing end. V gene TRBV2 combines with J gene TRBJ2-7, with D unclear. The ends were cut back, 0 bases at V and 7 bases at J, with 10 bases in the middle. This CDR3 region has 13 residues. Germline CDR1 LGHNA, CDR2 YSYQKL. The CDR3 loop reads CASSQERTREQYF. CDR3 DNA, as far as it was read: TGTGCCAGCAGCCAAGAGCGGACCCGGGAACAGTAC.

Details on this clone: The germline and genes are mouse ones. Here the CDR3 reads CASSQRDSNSPLYF. Partial CDR3 DNA: TGTGCCAGCAGCCAAAGGGACAGTAATTCGCCCCTCTAC. J is TRBJ1-6 and V is TRBV5; TRBD1 agrees at 7 bases. Read coverage stops 1 residue before the CDR3 terminus; the germline J gene supplies the remainder. TRBJ1-6 is reported as an ORF; its role is uncertain. The CDR3 contains 14 residues. Germline lookup yields CDR1 LGHNA and CDR2 YNLKQL (reference sequence). The V and J ends lost 2 bases and 6 bases, in that order; junction bases with no gene match: 1.

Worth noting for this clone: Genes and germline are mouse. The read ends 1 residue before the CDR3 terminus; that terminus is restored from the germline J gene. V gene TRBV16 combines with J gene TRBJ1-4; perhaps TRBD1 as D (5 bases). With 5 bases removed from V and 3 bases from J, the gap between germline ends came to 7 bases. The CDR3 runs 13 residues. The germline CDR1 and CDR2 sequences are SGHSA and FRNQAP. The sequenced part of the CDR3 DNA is TGTGCAAGCAGCCGGGGACCCAACGAAAGATTATTT. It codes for CASSRGPNERLF. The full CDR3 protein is CASSRGPNERLFF.

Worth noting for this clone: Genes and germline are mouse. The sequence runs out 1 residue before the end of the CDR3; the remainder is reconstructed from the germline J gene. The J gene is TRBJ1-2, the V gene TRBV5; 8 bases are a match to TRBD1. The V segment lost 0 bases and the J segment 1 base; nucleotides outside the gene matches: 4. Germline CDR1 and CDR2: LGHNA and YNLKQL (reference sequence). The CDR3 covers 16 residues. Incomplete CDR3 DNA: TGTGCCAGCAGCCAAGATGAACAGGGGGTAAACTCCGACTACACC. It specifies CASSQDEQGVNSDYT. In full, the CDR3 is CASSQDEQGVNSDYTF.